A selection of T cell receptor beta chains follows, all from one sample in a study of T cells in Graves' hyperthyroidism and ophthalmopathy. Each CDR3 protein is one row after TCRdb ran MiXCR on the multiplex PCR reads. The repertoire holds about 640,000 distinct CDR3 sequences, with around 20% as singletons. Sequencing was performed on blood. Every receptor here comes from a man aged 25 to 45 with Graves' ophthalmopathy. Both conserved end residues are part of each CDR3. Some rows mark clone size as missing; the rest say once, few, many or name a class of expanded clone.

len,abundance,v_gene,CDR3aa
14,-,TRBV20-1,CSARGDRSPDTQYF
14,many,TRBV28,CASRTPGQGSEAFF
14,many,TRBV7-8,CASSSGQGADTQYF
18,-,TRBV11-2,CASSPSGTGGANMSEAFF
15,many,TRBV3-1,CASSQELAGHYEQYF
15,-,TRBV9,CASSATGDRDTEAFF
15,few,TRBV18,CASSPQGPGTGELFF
12,few,TRBV6-1,CASTQWGVGYTF
15,-,TRBV20-1,CSARAVAGVSNEQFF
15,few,TRBV5-4,CASSLTGTSYYEQYF
12,few,TRBV20-1,CSARTSGETQYF
13,many,TRBV30,CAWSGDSNQPQHF
14,-,TRBV12-3/TRBV12-4,CASSQRQGREKLFF
15,few,TRBV2,CASSEGRSSTDTQYF
13,few,TRBV20-1,CSVTPGGNYGYTF
15,few,TRBV2,CASSKGGQGFNEQFF
14,-,TRBV7-9,CASSLSGEGETQYF
15,-,TRBV7-3,CASSSTGVVGSPLHF
13,-,TRBV6-1,CASRHSWVETQYF
12,many,TRBV7-9,CASSVRTETQYF
14,many,TRBV11-2,CASSLGLAGYEQYF
15,once,TRBV7-9,CASSIPTWYQETQYF
14,many,TRBV7-2,CASSLGGRGNEQFF
11,few,TRBV20-1,CSATGPDTQYF
15,few,TRBV11-2,CASSLASGMVNIQYF
16,-,TRBV14,CASSQTGQGLSGEQYF
16,-,TRBV4-2,CASSQEDPGQGYEQYF
17,-,TRBV6-1,CASSYTSGGRRGGELFF
14,few,TRBV6-1,CASSYSKGLAEQFF
12,few,TRBV28,CASMPGEETQYF
14,many,TRBV11-2,CASSLGWGPTEAFF
16,-,TRBV19,CASSTRTSGQRREQFF
13,many,TRBV7-2,CASTPVAKNIQYF
14,many,TRBV20-1,CSAPPQRGYTEAFF
12,few,TRBV13,CASSRTGPEQYF
14,many,TRBV11-2,CASSRSRNADTQYF
14,few,TRBV20-1,CSAPLEGGSYEQYF
15,few,TRBV5-1,CASSGTGGLNTEAFF
15,few,TRBV5-1,CASSHPATGSYEQYF
15,few,TRBV5-1,CASSLAGQSGETQYF
15,few,TRBV6-1,CASSLGGRDDQPQHF
18,-,TRBV5-1,CASSLGQGVRAGANVLTF
14,few,TRBV5-5,CASSLAPVQETQYF
14,many,TRBV5-1,CASSFSHRDDEQYF
14,-,TRBV10-3,CAISEGVGGQPQHF
19,-,TRBV10-3,CAIRGKRGSLPLGTDTQYF
14,-,TRBV6-4,CASSVRGQAYEQYF
14,many,TRBV11-2,CASSLAFSGDTQYF
14,many,TRBV18,CASSPLKVSYEQYF
13,-,TRBV2,CARREPSHYGYTF
16,many,TRBV5-1,CASSNGHHGTNEKLFF
13,-,TRBV11-2,CASSLDGWTEAFF